The next 8 T cell receptor beta chains were all read from a single sample in a study of spatial heterogeneity in lung cancer. Noted time point: blood at routine non-recurrence follow-up after resection. Whole RNA was taken from tumor, nontumor lung or frozen PBMC; it was then sequenced unsorted. One entry per CDR3 protein results from TCRdb running MiXCR on the 5' RACE reads. Among 20,000 to 30,000 distinct CDR3 sequences listed, under 6.5% were seen once. Sequencing used PBMCs, obtained at follow-up. The receptors come from a male donor with early-stage non-small cell lung cancer.

This clonotype was observed at least ten times. V usage is TRBV6-2 or TRBV6-3 and J usage is TRBJ2-3, with a possible D match to TRBD1 (6 bases). The CDR3 runs to 17 residues. Germline CDR1 and CDR2: MNHEY and SVGEGT. V lost 2 bases and J lost 0, with 15 bases in between. CDR3 region: CASSYTSGQFSTDTQYF. The CDR3, as DNA: TGTGCCAGCAGTTACACATCAGGACAGTTCAGCACAGATACGCAGTATTTT.

This clonotype was recorded a few times. The rearrangement uses TRBV20-1 and TRBJ1-6; D might be TRBD1 (6 bases). CDR1 and CDR2 (germline): DFQATT, SNEGSKA (reference sequence). The CDR3 spans 15 residues. The ends were cut back, 1 base at V and 7 bases at J, with 14 bases in the middle. The CDR3, as DNA: TGCAGTGCTAGAGCGTTAGGACAGCGAAATTCACCCCTCCACTTT. Translation: CSARALGQRNSPLHF.

This clonotype came up many times. The chain uses TRBV29-1 and TRBJ2-3; D is perhaps TRBD2 (6 bases). The CDR3 covers 14 residues. Germline CDR1 reads SQVTM; CDR2 reads ANQGSEA. The V end was cut by 2 bases, the J end by 4 bases, with 13 bases between. The CDR3 DNA sequence: TGCAGCGTTGAAAACTACTCTAGCGCAGATACGCAGTATTTT. It encodes CSVENYSSADTQYF.

CDR3 coding DNA: TGCGCCAGCAGCCAGACCGGGACAGGGGGCACAGATACGCAGTATTTT. This encodes CASSQTGTGGTDTQYF. V and J are TRBV4-3 and TRBJ2-3; 10 positions match TRBD1. The CDR3 covers 16 residues. CDR1 and CDR2 from the germline V gene are LGHNA and YSLEER. The ends lost 3 bases at V and 1 base at J; junction bases unmatched: 4.

The V gene is TRBV6-2 or TRBV6-3, the J gene TRBJ2-1; TRBD2 matches at 11 bases. The CDR3 consists of 15 residues. From germline, CDR1 is MNHEY and CDR2 SVGEGT. J was trimmed by 3 bases and V by 5 bases; bases with no gene match: 3. The CDR3 nucleotides read TGTGCCAGCAGTACCCTAGCGGGGGGCTACAATGAGCAGTTCTTC. Its translation is CASSTLAGGYNEQFF.

This clonotype has a count of ten or more. V usage is TRBV5-1 and J usage is TRBJ2-1; the D is unclear. The V gene lost 2 bases and the J gene lost 9 bases, with 9 bases spanning the gap. This CDR3 region has 12 residues. Germline CDR1 is SGHRS and CDR2 is YFSETQ. The CDR3 coding sequence is TGCGCCAGCAGCTTAGGACGGACTGAGCAGTTCTTC. It specifies CASSLGRTEQFF.

This clonotype was counted at least ten times. The rearrangement joins TRBV5-1 to TRBJ1-1, with no clear D. Trimming shortened V by 0 bases and J by 4 bases, and 10 bases separated the two germline ends. There are 14 residues in the CDR3. CDR1 SGHRS and CDR2 YFSETQ come from the germline V gene. The CDR3 sequence is CASSLAGQPTEAFF. DNA of the CDR3: TGCGCCAGCAGCTTGGCCGGCCAGCCCACTGAAGCTTTCTTT.

At least ten counts were recorded for this clonotype. The V call is TRBV6-5, the J call TRBJ2-3; unclear D gene. The CDR3 is 15 amino acids. Trimming took 0 bases from V and 6 from J, leaving 13 bases between them. Germline lookup yields CDR1 MNHEY and CDR2 SVGAGI. For the CDR3, the DNA is TGTGCCAGCAGTTACTCGACTTGGAAAGCGGATACGCAGTATTTT. This sequence encodes CASSYSTWKADTQYF.